The sequence of this T cell receptor beta chain was determined in a study of beta chain features in type 1 diabetes. CDR3 size: 16 residues. CDR1 is LNHNV and CDR2 is YYDKDF in the germline V gene (reference sequence). Trimming left V 2 bases short and J 4 bases short, with 17 bases between. Study-wide findings and caveats: All four CD4+ subsets of Type 1 diabetes patients contained TCRB CDR3s that were moderately but significantly shorter.

Cell sorting via CD45RO/CCR7/CD25/CD127/CD95/CD27 was performed to obtain CD4+ naive, central memory, regulatory and stem cell-like memory cells. Expressed TCRB transcripts were sequenced because the isolated RNA had all been reverse transcribed beforehand. Produced via immunoSEQ multiplex PCR; TCRdb's table is partial and in-frame only. This sample has 450,000 or so clones, with over 10% found just once. This clone was observed a few times. Its antigen is not identified. The chain has TRBV15 and TRBJ2-5; perhaps TRBD2 as D (6 bases). Sequencing was done on a sample of naive CD4+ T cells from blood. The origin of this receptor is a woman aged 18-35 years in good health. CDR3 amino acids: CATSRLDAGRRETQYF. The CDR3 DNA reads TGTGCCACCAGCAGACTCGATGCGGGGCGTCGAGAGACCCAGTACTTC.